One and the same sample provided the 11 T cell receptor beta chains below, sequenced in a study of graft-versus-host responses after intestinal transplantation. Their target antigens are unknown. The assay was immunoSEQ multiplex PCR, and TCRdb's table has in-frame clones only and misses some. The repertoire holds tens of thousands of clones, with approximately 94% as singletons. This sample comprised unstimulated CD4+ T cells sorted from spleen or lymph node cells, obtained before transplant. The receptors derive from a human donor who was the organ donor for an intestinal transplant.

The chain combines TRBV2 with TRBJ2-7; no definite D call. CDR1 and CDR2 from the germline V gene are SNHLY and FYNNEI. V was shortened by 6 bases and J by 2 bases, with 11 bases between the two germline ends. The CDR3 length is 13 residues. The CDR3 DNA is TGTGCCAGCAGGAAGGATTTGCCCTACGAGCAGTACTTC. Residues: CASRKDLPYEQYF.

This clone was recorded only once. This chain connects TRBV7-2 to TRBJ2-2; 9 bases fit TRBD2. J gave up 2 bases and V 3 bases, and 7 bases lay outside the gene matches. The CDR3 runs to 17 residues. Germline CDR1 is SGHTA and CDR2 is FQGNSA. CDR3 residues: CASSFERGASNTGELFF. The CDR3 DNA follows: TGTGCCAGCAGCTTTGAGCGGGGGGCCAGTAACACCGGGGAGCTGTTTTTT.

CDR3 protein: CASKIGVKPNTGELFF. CDR3 nucleotides: TGTGCCAGCAAGATAGGAGTAAAACCGAACACCGGGGAGCTGTTTTTT. The chain recombines TRBV11-2 with TRBJ2-2; D is unresolved. Trimming shortened V by 7 bases and J by 0 bases, and 15 bases separated the two germline ends. Germline V CDR1 and CDR2: SGHAT, FQNNGV. The CDR3 extends over 16 amino acids.

The V call is TRBV11-2, the J call TRBJ2-7; 7 nucleotides match TRBD2. Per germline, CDR1 SGHAT and CDR2 FQNNGV. The CDR3 length is 13 residues. V lost 2 bases and J lost 3; bases outside the gene matches: 1. CDR3 protein: CASSLSGVYEQYF. As DNA, the CDR3 is TGTGCCAGCAGCTTAAGCGGGGTCTACGAGCAGTACTTC. Variable domain in full (rest from reference TRBV11-2 and TRBJ2-7): EAGVAQSPRYKIIEKRQSVAFWCNPISGHATLYWYQQILGQGPKLLIQFQNNGVVDDSQLPKDRFSAERLKGVDSTLKIQPAKLEDSAVYLCASSLSGVYEQYFGPGTRLTVT.

This clone has only a few counts. For the CDR3, the DNA is TGCGCCAGCAGCCCCAGCGGGGGCTCCGTGGAGCAGTACTTC. Residues: CASSPSGGSVEQYF. The chain recombines TRBV5-1 with TRBJ2-7; the match to TRBD2 covers 8 bases. The CDR3 is made up of 14 amino acids. Germline V lookup: CDR1 SGHRS, CDR2 YFSETQ. Trimming removed 4 bases from V and 7 bases from J; junction bases left unmatched: 10.

The gene calls are TRBV18 and TRBJ2-3, with D uncertain. This CDR3 is built from 18 residues. Germline CDR1 KGHSH, CDR2 LQKENI. V was pared by 0 bases and J by 0 bases, with 16 bases between. CDR3 loop: CASSPPKSIVLSTDTQYF. The CDR3, as DNA: TGTGCCAGCTCACCACCGAAAAGTATAGTGCTAAGCACAGATACGCAGTATTTT.

The V call is TRBV7-3, the J call TRBJ2-3; TRBD2 is a possible D gene (6 bases). From germline, CDR1 is SGHTA and CDR2 FQGTGA. V shed 2 bases and J shed 1 base, with 13 bases lying between them. This CDR3 has 16 residues. The CDR3, as DNA: TGTGCCAGCAGCTTAGGGGGACTCGGACGCACAGATACGCAGTATTTT. Translating gives CASSLGGLGRTDTQYF.

This clone was seen only a few times. The V call is TRBV10-1, the J call TRBJ1-2; D perhaps matches TRBD1 (5 bases). With 6 bases removed from V and 0 bases from J, the gap between germline ends came to 11 bases. The CDR3 consists of 14 residues. Germline loops: CDR1 WNHNN, CDR2 SYGVQD (reference sequence). The CDR3 DNA sequence: TGCGCCAGCAGAGCAGGGCCAGCTAACTATGGCTACACCTTC. As protein: CASRAGPANYGYTF.

The chain links TRBV5-4 to TRBJ2-3; 13 bases fit TRBD2. Trimming removed 4 bases from V and 2 bases from J; junction bases left unmatched: 10. The V gene's germline CDR1 is SGHNT and CDR2 YYREEE (reference sequence). This CDR3 comprises 18 residues. The DNA of the CDR3 is TGTGCCAGCAGCCCTGGACTAGCGGGGGCCCTAATCACAGATACGCAGTATTTT. As protein: CASSPGLAGALITDTQYF. The whole variable domain, filled in from reference TRBV5-4 and TRBJ2-3, reads ETGVTQSPTHLIKTRGQQVTLRCSSQSGHNTVSWYQQALGQGPQFIFQYYREEENGRGNFPPRFSGLQFPNYSSELNVNALELDDSALYLCASSPGLAGALITDTQYFGPGTRLTVL.

The chain recombines TRBV9 with TRBJ2-5; 9 nucleotides line up with TRBD2. This CDR3 spans 17 amino acids. Germline V gene sequence: CDR1 SGDLS, CDR2 YYNGEE. V gave up 7 bases and J gave up 4 bases; unmatched junction bases: 17. CDR3 amino acids: CASGGNAGLAGVETQYF. CDR3 in DNA: TGTGCCAGCGGCGGCAATGCCGGGTTAGCGGGGGTAGAGACCCAGTACTTC. Filled out from reference TRBV9 and TRBJ2-5, the complete variable domain reads DSGVTQTPKHLITATGQRVTLRCSPRSGDLSVYWYQQSLDQGLQFLIQYYNGEERAKGNILERFSAQQFPDLHSELNLSSLELGDSALYFCASGGNAGLAGVETQYFGPGTRLLVL.

The V and J genes are TRBV4-1 and TRBJ2-5; 15 bases match TRBD2. This CDR3 is 21 amino acids long. Trimming removed 0 bases from V and 1 base from J; junction bases left unmatched: 12. The germline V gene has CDR1 MGHRA and CDR2 YSYEKL. The CDR3 nucleotides are TGCGCCAGCAGCCAAGACTGGGGACTAGCGGGGGGCTACAACCCCCAAGAGACCCAGTACTTC. It specifies CASSQDWGLAGGYNPQETQYF.